This TCR beta chain was sequenced for a study of beta chain features in type 1 diabetes. Study observations and caveats: Equally in patients and controls, shorter templates might have been favored by PCR. TCRB CDR3s were moderately but significantly shorter in Type 1 diabetes patients in all four CD4+ subsets. In cDNA sequencing, cells with high TCR expression could be over-represented. When VDJ junctions were examined, type 1 diabetes patients showed fewer insertions and more deletions.

Per the germline V gene, CDR1 is GTSNPN and CDR2 is SVGIG (reference sequence). This CDR3 contains 17 residues. V shed 3 bases, J shed 4 bases, and the junction held 16 bases outside the gene matches. Of the isolated RNA, all was reverse transcribed, and so the sequenced material was expressed TCRB transcripts. It was found that naive, central memory and regulatory T cell samples averaged about 3.57 million reads. Clones were read by immunoSEQ multiplex PCR, and TCRdb kept only the in-frame ones, dropping some. The repertoire includes 200,000 to 300,000 clones, about a fifth of them detected once, and roughly 0.028% sits in the top ten. This clone was counted a few times. No antigen is known for it.

This TCR was recovered from a woman aged 40-49 years with type 1 diabetes. The sequenced material came from naive CD4+ T cells from blood. V gene TRBV30 combines with J gene TRBJ2-3; 7 bases align to TRBD2. CDR3 coding DNA: TGTGCCTGGAGCCCCTGGATAGGGGCGGGAGTAGCAGATACGCAGTATTTT. Protein product: CAWSPWIGAGVADTQYF. Complete variable domain (other parts from reference TRBV30 and TRBJ2-3): SQTIHQWPATLVQPVGSPLSLECTVEGTSNPNLYWYRQAAGRGLQLLFYSVGIGQISSEVPQNLSASRPQDRQFILSSKKLLLSDSGFYLCAWSPWIGAGVADTQYFGPGTRLTVL.